The clone carrying this T cell receptor (beta chain) appeared many times. The entry originates in a study of T-cell reconstitution after alpha-beta-depleted transplantation in children. Unique molecular identifiers were incorporated when the TCRbeta library was constructed. TCRdb analysed the PCR reads with MiXCR anew, one entry per CDR3 protein. The sample has some 600,000 distinct CDR3 sequences, roughly 17% seen once. V trimming: 6 bases; J trimming: 5 bases; junction bases outside the gene matches: 7. The germline gives CDR1 DFQATT, CDR2 SNEGSKA (reference sequence). CDR3 length equals 13 residues.

The gene calls are TRBV20-1 and TRBJ2-7; 10 positions agree with TRBD1. The TCR sequence derives from a human donor who donated a stem cell graft to a child with acute myeloid leukemia. The sample was PBMCs from the stem cell graft donor, taken from the stem cell graft. The DNA for the CDR3 is TGCAGTGCGACGACAGGGGGCGCCCACGAGCAGTACTTC. Its protein product is CSATTGGAHEQYF.